This TCR beta chain was retrieved from a study of T-cell memory formation after mild COVID-19. About the study: For the most part, TCR clusters were specific to one donor.

Amplification by 5'RACE using constant-segment primers produced TCR alpha and TCR beta cDNA libraries that carried sample barcodes and UMIs. One entry per CDR3 protein, called by TCRdb with MiXCR from the 5' RACE reads. The table includes about 170,000 distinct CDR3 sequences, 10% to 15% detected once. In germline, CDR1 is SGHRS, CDR2 YFSETQ. The CDR3 runs 18 residues. J was trimmed by 0 bases and V by 0 bases; bases with no gene match: 6. Sequencing was performed on PBMCs or a T cell subset sorted from them (not recorded which). This rearrangement joins TRBV5-1 to TRBJ2-6, with 7 positions matching TRBD2. The TCR was taken from a man younger than 30 who had mild COVID-19 (a few samples of this study predate the infection). Cell type and time point are not known. DNA for the CDR3: TGCGCCAGCAGCTTGGCCCGGGGGGAGTCCTCTGGGGCCAACGTCCTGACTTTC. Translated: CASSLARGESSGANVLTF. Drawing the rest from reference TRBV5-1 and TRBJ2-6, the complete variable domain is KAGVTQTPRYLIKTRGQQVTLSCSPISGHRSVSWYQQTPGQGLQFLFEYFSETQRNKGNFPGRFSGRQFSNSRSEMNVSTLELGDSALYLCASSLARGESSGANVLTFGAGSRLTVL.